The 2 T cell receptor beta chains below were found in one sample sequenced in a study of response to subunit inactivated influenza vaccine. A single record per CDR3 protein comes from TCRdb applying MiXCR to the RT-PCR reads. The sample yields approximately 300,000 distinct CDR3 sequences, 20% to 25% seen once. Sample: PBMCs from blood, taken around 22 months after vaccination. Source of these receptors: a man between 50 and 75 years old who received an inactivated influenza vaccine.

The gene calls are TRBV6-1 and TRBJ1-5; a weak D match, TRBD1 (5 bases). This CDR3 has 15 amino acids. Germline-derived CDR1 and CDR2 are MNHNS and SASEGT. V lost 2 bases and J 4 bases, leaving 12 bases between the germline ends. CDR3 nucleotide sequence: TGTGCCAGCAGTGAAAAAGGGGAGTGGAATCAGCCCCAGCATTTT. This codes for CASSEKGEWNQPQHF.

This clonotype was seen only a few times. This chain links TRBV6-1 with TRBJ2-2; the D gene is possibly TRBD2 (6 bases). Between the trimmed V and J ends, which lost 2 bases and 6 bases, there was a span of 10 bases. This CDR3 spans 14 amino acids. Germline V gene sequence: CDR1 MNHNS, CDR2 SASEGT. Written as DNA, the CDR3 is TGTGCCAGCAGTGAATTGGCTAGCGCCGGGGAGCTGTTTTTT. Amino acids: CASSELASAGELFF.